Below are 18 T cell receptor beta chains sequenced from a single sample in a study of blood T cell repertoires in COVID-19. Clones were read by immunoSEQ multiplex PCR, and TCRdb kept only the in-frame ones, dropping some. The repertoire includes approximately 230,000 clones, approximately 90% of them detected once, and around a sixth sits in the top ten. Material for sequencing was PBMCs or T cells enriched from blood (not recorded which). The receptor source for this set is a man aged 18 to 30 who had recovered from COVID-19.

The chain joins TRBV4-2 to TRBJ1-1, with 9 bases that match TRBD1. The CDR3 loop spans 15 amino acids. Losses at the gene ends were 6 bases for V and 5 bases for J; bases not matched to a gene: 10. Germline CDR1 LGHNA, CDR2 YNFKEQ. CDR3 sequence (DNA): TGTGCCAGCAGACATAAGGACAGGGGAAGGACTGAAGCTTTCTTT. Translation gives CASRHKDRGRTEAFF.

In its sample, this clone was seen a few times. The chain employs TRBV7-9 and TRBJ2-1; maybe TRBD2 (5 bases). Germline V lookup: CDR1 SEHNR, CDR2 FQNEAQ (reference sequence). Between the trimmed V and J ends, which lost 2 bases and 0 bases, there was a span of 8 bases. The CDR3 has 15 residues. CDR3 protein: CASSLLAFSYNEQFF. CDR3 DNA sequence: TGTGCCAGCAGCTTACTAGCATTCTCCTACAATGAGCAGTTCTTC.

The chain carries TRBV5-4 and TRBJ2-4; 11 bases are shared with TRBD2. CDR3 length equals 16 residues. Germline CDR1 SGHNT, CDR2 YYREEE (reference sequence). V lost 3 bases to trimming and J lost 3 bases; unmatched junction nucleotides: 5. CDR3 sequence reads: CASSSRLAGYKNIQYF. The CDR3 DNA is TGTGCCAGCAGCTCTAGACTAGCGGGATACAAAAACATTCAGTACTTC. The full variable domain, rest sourced from reference TRBV5-4 and TRBJ2-4, is ETGVTQSPTHLIKTRGQQVTLRCSSQSGHNTVSWYQQALGQGPQFIFQYYREEENGRGNFPPRFSGLQFPNYSSELNVNALELDDSALYLCASSSRLAGYKNIQYFGAGTRLSVL.

This clone has just one count. The chain combines TRBV3-1 (or the pseudogene TRBV3-2) with TRBJ1-1, with D unclear. Germline V gene sequence: CDR1 LGHDT, CDR2 YNNKEL (reference sequence). The CDR3 is 13 amino acids. The ends were cut back, 2 bases at V and 6 bases at J, with 10 bases in the middle. In DNA form, the CDR3 reads TGTGCCAGCAGCCAAACCTCGAGGGCTGAAGCTTTCTTT. Protein product: CASSQTSRAEAFF.

This chain joins TRBV28 and TRBJ2-1; TRBD2 aligns across 7 bases. There are 14 residues in the CDR3. V was clipped by 4 bases and J by 6 bases; unmatched bases: 6. Germline CDR1 is MDHEN and CDR2 is SYDVKM. The CDR3 DNA sequence: TGTGCCAGCAGTTCCCGACTAGCCCCCAATGAGCAGTTCTTC. It encodes CASSSRLAPNEQFF.

This clone was observed once. The gene calls are TRBV24-1 and TRBJ1-1, with D hard to call. This CDR3 spans 13 amino acids. Trimming pared 3 bases from V and 0 bases from J, leaving 4 bases between. Germline loops: CDR1 KGHDR, CDR2 SFDVKD. The CDR3 here is CATSDPMNTEAFF. The CDR3 nucleotides read TGTGCCACCAGTGATCCCATGAACACTGAAGCTTTCTTT.

The gene calls are TRBV14 and TRBJ1-1; a weak D match, TRBD1 (5 bases). CDR1 is SGHDN and CDR2 is FVKESK in the germline V gene. Trimming pared 5 bases from V and 2 bases from J, leaving 12 bases between. The CDR3 length is 14 residues. CDR3 sequence (DNA): TGTGCCAGCAGCTCCACAGGAGATAACACTGAAGCTTTCTTT. This translates into CASSSTGDNTEAFF.

The rearrangement uses TRBV7-8 and TRBJ2-3; tentative D call: TRBD1 (5 bases). The V end was cut by 1 base, the J end by 4 bases, with 12 bases between. Germline V gene data show CDR1 as SGHVS and CDR2 as FQNEAQ. The CDR3 is made up of 15 amino acids. This CDR3 reads CASSLVPGLADTQYF. CDR3 in DNA: TGTGCCAGCAGCTTAGTTCCAGGGTTGGCAGATACGCAGTATTTT.

This clone was seen only once. The chain uses TRBV3-1 (or the pseudogene TRBV3-2) and TRBJ1-2; 9 bases line up with TRBD1. Trimming took 0 bases from V and 3 from J; bases not matched to a gene: 2. The CDR3 sequence is 15 residues long. Germline lookup yields CDR1 LGHDT and CDR2 YNNKEL (reference sequence). The CDR3 DNA reads as TGTGCCAGCAGCCAAGATAGGGACAGGGACTATGGCTACACCTTC. The encoded protein is CASSQDRDRDYGYTF.

V usage is TRBV20-1 and J usage is TRBJ1-4; TRBD1 is a possible D gene (5 bases). Germline CDR1 and CDR2: DFQATT and SNEGSKA (reference sequence). V was trimmed by 3 bases and J by 0 bases, leaving 14 bases between them. The CDR3 sequence is 16 residues long. The DNA for the CDR3 is TGCAGTGCTAGTCCTCCGACAGAAGCAACTAATGAAAAACTGTTTTTT. Its protein is CSASPPTEATNEKLFF.

This chain joins TRBV6-5 and TRBJ2-7; 11 nucleotides match TRBD2. The CDR3 runs to 14 residues. CDR1 is MNHEY and CDR2 is SVGAGI in the germline V gene. Germline trimming cut 5 bases from V and 3 bases from J; bases unmatched to any gene: 3. CDR3 sequence: CASSPGTSGYEQYF. CDR3 DNA sequence: TGTGCCAGCAGTCCCGGGACTAGCGGCTACGAGCAGTACTTC.

This clone was counted a single time. This chain uses TRBV19 with TRBJ2-7; D uncertain. V was trimmed by 2 bases and J by 2 bases, leaving 10 bases between them. CDR3 size: 14 residues. Per germline, CDR1 LNHDA and CDR2 SQIVND (reference sequence). CDR3 protein: CASSISLEAYEQYF. CDR3 bases: TGTGCCAGTAGTATATCCCTTGAGGCCTACGAGCAGTACTTC.

This sequence joins TRBV5-1 and TRBJ2-1, with TRBD2 matching over 16 bases. The germline V gene encodes CDR1 SGHRS and CDR2 YFSETQ. The length of the CDR3 is 17 residues. V was pared by 4 bases and J by 4 bases, with 5 bases of the junction left unmatched. CDR3 residues: CASSVGTSGREYNEQFF. The CDR3 DNA reads as TGCGCCAGCAGCGTAGGGACTAGCGGGAGGGAGTACAATGAGCAGTTCTTC.

The chain uses TRBV4-2 and TRBJ2-5; D perhaps matches TRBD1 (6 bases). CDR3 size: 15 residues. The germline V gene encodes CDR1 LGHNA and CDR2 YNFKEQ. Trimming left V 5 bases short and J 0 bases short, with 13 bases between. The CDR3 DNA reads TGTGCCAGCAGCACGTTCGGACAGAACCAAGAGACCCAGTACTTC. Amino acids: CASSTFGQNQETQYF.

This chain joins TRBV7-8 and TRBJ1-1; tentative D call: TRBD1 (6 bases). The CDR3 covers 15 residues. V lost 5 bases and J 8 bases, leaving 21 bases between the germline ends. CDR1 is SGHVS, CDR2 FQNEAQ, per germline. The CDR3 protein is CASSLTTYSGTEAFF. CDR3 bases: TGTGCCAGCAGCCTTACCACGTATTCAGGGACAGAAGCTTTCTTT.

The genes are TRBV19 and TRBJ1-1; 8 positions match TRBD1. Looked up from germline, CDR1 is LNHDA and CDR2 is SQIVND (reference sequence). The CDR3 sequence is 12 residues long. The V and J ends lost 10 bases and 3 bases, in that order; junction bases with no gene match: 4. The CDR3 spells CATRTGHTEAFF. Written as DNA, the CDR3 is TGTGCCACTCGGACAGGGCACACTGAAGCTTTCTTT.

There are a few counts of this clone. The chain carries TRBV10-2 and TRBJ1-2; TRBD1 matches at 9 bases. The V gene end was trimmed by 6 bases and the J gene end by 1 base; junction bases not matched to a gene: 6. CDR1 is WSHSY, CDR2 SAAADI, per germline. The CDR3 consists of 15 residues. The CDR3 bases are TGCGCCAGCAGGATTTGGGACAGGGATAACTATGGCTACACCTTC. Translation: CASRIWDRDNYGYTF.

The chain has TRBV7-6 and TRBJ2-7; 8 nucleotides agree with TRBD2. V shed 5 bases, J shed 2 bases, and the junction held 8 bases outside the gene matches. This CDR3 has 15 residues. Per germline, CDR1 SGHVS and CDR2 FNYEAQ. The CDR3: CASSPSGRGPYEQYF. The CDR3 DNA follows: TGTGCCAGCAGCCCCAGCGGGAGAGGGCCCTACGAGCAGTACTTC.